This entry concerns a single TCR beta chain. Its target is not known. The CDR3 is 14 amino acids. Trimming pared 9 bases from V and 1 base from J, leaving 12 bases between. Germline CDR1 is MNHEY and CDR2 is SMNVEV (reference sequence). Reverse transcription of extracted RNA yielded cDNA, which provided the sequencing template. TCRdb's copy holds only in-frame clones and misses some; the assay was immunoSEQ multiplex PCR. This sample has roughly 150,000 clones, with roughly 52% found just once. Treatment in this sample: oral pan-JAK inhibitor, 5-10 mg twice daily. This specimen belongs to a study of CD8+ T cells in alopecia areata. Study-level points and caveats: The treated group had a single nonresponder, limiting CD8+ expansion-response conclusions.

The receptor was isolated from a human donor with alopecia areata. Sequencing used CD8+ T cells sorted from blood, obtained at week 4, from a patient treated with tofacitinib. The chain has TRBV27 and TRBJ2-2; possibly TRBD1 for D (5 bases). CDR3 sequence: CASSGRVNTGELFF. The CDR3 nucleotides are TGTGCCAGTTCAGGCAGGGTGAACACCGGGGAGCTGTTTTTT.